What follows is one T cell receptor beta chain and its context. The junction shows a germline mismatch at one end, possibly a read error. Assay: immunoSEQ multiplex PCR; the TCRdb copy retains only in-frame clones and omits some. The table has roughly 65,000 clones, approximately 86% seen once. This sample is drawn from a study of OX40 agonist ivuxolimab in advanced cancers. Germline V gene lookup returns CDR1 LNHDA and CDR2 SQIVND (reference sequence). The CDR3 covers 13 residues. Specimen: CD4+ or CD8+ T cells sorted from blood, collected in a trial of the OX40 agonist ivuxolimab. The chain employs TRBV19 and TRBJ1-5, with unresolved D. The TCR was taken from an adult with an advanced solid tumor such as melanoma, head and neck, liver or kidney cancer. CDR3 loop: CASSIASGQPQHF. The CDR3 nucleotides read TGTGCCAGTAGCATAGCCAGCGGTCAGCCCCAGCATTTT.